Below are 25 T cell receptor beta chains sequenced from a single sample in a study of cytomegalovirus exposure and HLA in healthy donors. PCR primers comprised 60 Vbeta and 13 Jbeta primers. Sequencing was performed with immunoSEQ multiplex PCR; in TCRdb, only in-frame clones are kept and a portion is missing. Of about 120,000 clones in the sample, roughly four fifths were seen once. Sequencing was performed on PBMCs. The receptor set was obtained from a woman between 35 and 50 years old in good health and CMV-seropositive.

V usage is TRBV5-6 and J usage is TRBJ2-7, with 7 bases identical to TRBD1. The CDR3 is 14 amino acids. Losses at the gene ends were 0 bases for V and 0 bases for J; bases not matched to a gene: 0. The V gene's germline CDR1 is SGHDT and CDR2 YYEEEE. The CDR3 DNA reads as TGTGCCAGCAGCTTGGGGGACAGCTCCTACGAGCAGTACTTC. Translation gives CASSLGDSSYEQYF.

The chain is built from TRBV18 and TRBJ2-7, with 7 bases matching TRBD1. Germline values: CDR1 KGHSH, CDR2 LQKENI. J gave up 6 bases and V 3 bases, and 5 bases lay outside the gene matches. There are 13 residues in the CDR3. CDR3 region: CASSPGTAGEQYF. DNA for the CDR3: TGTGCCAGCTCACCTGGGACAGCAGGCGAGCAGTACTTC.

This clone was counted a few times. The rearrangement links TRBV30 to TRBJ1-4; 10 bases agree with TRBD1. The V segment lost 1 base and the J segment 7 bases; nucleotides outside the gene matches: 3. The V gene's germline CDR1 is GTSNPN and CDR2 SVGIG (reference sequence). The CDR3 runs 14 residues. The CDR3 is CAWSGGTGAEKLFF. The CDR3 DNA reads TGTGCCTGGAGTGGAGGGACAGGGGCTGAAAAACTGTTTTTT.

This chain uses TRBV6-1 with TRBJ1-2, with 9 bases aligning to TRBD1. The CDR3 consists of 15 residues. The V and J ends lost 3 bases and 4 bases, in that order; junction bases with no gene match: 6. Germline-derived CDR1 and CDR2 are MNHNS and SASEGT. CDR3 bases: TGTGCCAGCAGTGACCAGGACAGGGGTCCCTATGGCTACACCTTC. This translates into CASSDQDRGPYGYTF.

The chain couples TRBV12-5 to TRBJ2-1; D is possibly TRBD2 (5 bases). This CDR3 region has 14 residues. Germline V gene lookup returns CDR1 LGHNT and CDR2 FRNRAP. Trimming took off 2 bases at V and 7 bases at J, with 12 bases between the two ends. CDR3 DNA: TGTGCTAGTGGTTTGAAGAAGTCGGGAAATGAGCAGTTCTTC. This translates into CASGLKKSGNEQFF.

The rearrangement joins TRBV7-2 to TRBJ1-2; 12 nucleotides agree with TRBD1. The CDR3 loop spans 16 amino acids. V dropped 1 base and J dropped 5; count of bases not matched to a gene: 5. Per germline, CDR1 SGHTA and CDR2 FQGNSA. The CDR3 here is CASSLVEGQGAYGYTF. CDR3 DNA: TGTGCCAGCAGCTTAGTGGAGGGACAGGGGGCTTATGGCTACACCTTC.

CDR3 protein: CSVDVSEQGYGYTF. The CDR3 DNA sequence: TGCAGCGTTGATGTTTCTGAACAGGGCTATGGCTACACCTTC. V gene TRBV29-1 combines with J gene TRBJ1-2; perhaps TRBD1 as D (6 bases). The V and J ends lost 3 bases and 4 bases respectively, with 15 bases between them. CDR3 size: 14 residues. From germline, CDR1 is SQVTM and CDR2 ANQGSEA. Full variable domain (missing parts from reference TRBV29-1 and TRBJ1-2): SAVISQKPSRDICQRGTSLTIQCQVDSQVTMMFWYRQQPGQSLTLIATANQGSEATYESGFVIDKFPISRPNLTFSTLTVSNMSPEDSSIYLCSVDVSEQGYGYTFGSGTRLTVV.

The gene calls are TRBV30 and TRBJ1-5; D is uncertain. V lost 0 bases and J 3 bases, leaving 3 bases between the germline ends. The CDR3 contains 12 residues. CDR1 is GTSNPN and CDR2 is SVGIG in the germline V gene (reference sequence). The CDR3 sequence: CAWSVLNQPQHF. In DNA, the CDR3 is TGTGCCTGGAGTGTACTCAATCAGCCCCAGCATTTT.

This clone was counted only a few times. Here the CDR3 DNA reads TGTGCCAGCAGCTTATCCGCGAACTATGGCTACACCTTC. This encodes CASSLSANYGYTF. The chain recombines TRBV7-9 with TRBJ1-2; no firm D call. Trimming removed 2 bases at V and 2 bases at J, with 6 bases between. This CDR3 comprises 13 residues. Germline V gene sequence: CDR1 SEHNR, CDR2 FQNEAQ (reference sequence). The full variable domain, with the rest looked up from reference TRBV7-9 and TRBJ1-2, is DTGVSQNPRHKITKRGQNVTFRCDPISEHNRLYWYRQTLGQGPEFLTYFQNEAQLEKSRLLSDRFSAERPKGSFSTLEIQRTEQGDSAMYLCASSLSANYGYTFGSGTRLTVV.

The chain is built from TRBV29-1 and TRBJ1-2, with D uncertain. The germline V gene encodes CDR1 SQVTM and CDR2 ANQGSEA. The CDR3 length is 12 residues. V was clipped by 3 bases and J by 4 bases, with 9 bases between them. CDR3 nucleotides: TGCAGCGTTGAGAGGTTCTCCTATGGCTACACCTTC. This translates into CSVERFSYGYTF.

This clone was seen a handful of times. V gene TRBV30 combines with J gene TRBJ2-6; no clear D. Trimming removed 3 bases at V and 4 bases at J, with 7 bases between. The CDR3 has 13 residues. Looked up from germline, CDR1 is GTSNPN and CDR2 is SVGIG (reference sequence). The CDR3 DNA is TGTGCCTGGAGGTTGACAGGGGCCAACGTCCTGACTTTC. This codes for CAWRLTGANVLTF.

This chain connects TRBV7-3 to TRBJ2-7; D unresolved. The CDR3 has 13 residues. Germline CDR1 and CDR2: SGHTA and FQGTGA. The V and J ends lost 4 bases and 3 bases respectively, with 10 bases between them. Here the CDR3 DNA reads TGTGCCAGCAGCTCCGATACACACTACGAGCAGTACTTC. It is translated as CASSSDTHYEQYF.

This rearrangement joins TRBV6-1 to TRBJ1-6, with a tentative D call TRBD1 (6 bases). The CDR3 loop spans 17 amino acids. With 2 bases removed from V and 5 bases from J, the gap between germline ends came to 16 bases. In germline, CDR1 is MNHNS, CDR2 SASEGT. The CDR3 DNA sequence: TGTGCCAGCAGTGAAAATCGAAGGGGGATCCATAATTCACCCCTCCACTTT. The encoded protein is CASSENRRGIHNSPLHF.

V and J are TRBV7-6 and TRBJ2-3; 12 nucleotides agree with TRBD2. This CDR3 spans 16 amino acids. Looked up from germline, CDR1 is SGHVS and CDR2 is FNYEAQ. V lost 4 bases and J lost 3; bases outside the gene matches: 5. CDR3 nucleotide sequence: TGTGCCAGCAGCTACCTAGCGGGAGGGCCGACAGATACGCAGTATTTT. Protein: CASSYLAGGPTDTQYF.

The table lists this clone with a count of one. The chain carries TRBV4-2 and TRBJ2-7; TRBD2 matches at 13 bases. Germline values: CDR1 LGHNA, CDR2 YNFKEQ. V was pared by 4 bases and J by 3 bases, with 6 bases of the junction left unmatched. The CDR3 covers 16 residues. CDR3 DNA sequence: TGTGCCAGCAGCCGAACCCGGACTAGCGGGAGCTACGAGCAGTACTTC. Translated: CASSRTRTSGSYEQYF.

V usage is TRBV2 and J usage is TRBJ1-2; TRBD1 aligns across 9 bases. V shed 8 bases, J shed 2 bases, and the junction held 3 bases outside the gene matches. The CDR3 sequence is 13 residues long. Germline values: CDR1 SNHLY, CDR2 FYNNEI. As DNA, the CDR3 is TGTGCCAGCCACAGGGGGCAAAACTATGGCTACACCTTC. Its protein product is CASHRGQNYGYTF.

J is TRBJ2-5 and V is TRBV14, with 12 positions matching TRBD1. The J call could be wrong; TRBJ2-7 is a better fit for the DNA end. There are 16 residues in the CDR3. The germline V gene encodes CDR1 SGHDN and CDR2 FVKESK. CDR3 coding DNA: TGTGCCAGCAGCCTGAGGACCGGGACAGGGGGCACCGAGCAGTACTTC. Its translation is CASSLRTGTGGTEQYF.

Turning to this clone: Mismatch with germline at one junction end may stem from a read error. The CDR3 region has the DNA TGTGCCAGCAGTTTAAGGCCGGGGGAGGGGTACAATGAGCAGTTCTTC. It is translated as CASSLRPGEGYNEQFF. The V and J genes are TRBV7-3 and TRBJ2-1, with 7 nucleotides matching TRBD2. Germline V gives CDR1 SGHTA, CDR2 FQGTGA. The CDR3 is 16 residues long. Looking up the rest from reference TRBV7-3 and TRBJ2-1 gives the full variable domain: GAGVSQTPSNKVTEKGKYVELRCDPISGHTALYWYRQSLGQGPEFLIYFQGTGAADDSGLPNDRFFAVRPEGSVSTLKIQRTERGDSAVYLCASSLRPGEGYNEQFFGPGTRLTVL.

This chain joins TRBV27 and TRBJ2-3, with 11 bases matching TRBD2. The junction had 8 bases not matched to a gene; V was cut back by 6 bases and J by 0 bases. In germline, CDR1 is MNHEY, CDR2 SMNVEV (reference sequence). The CDR3 runs 17 residues. The CDR3 bases are TGTGCCAGCAGCCCTGGGACTAGCGGTGATAGCACAGATACGCAGTATTTT. Translated, it gives CASSPGTSGDSTDTQYF.

A remark on this clone: This likely came from a read error, as a far larger clone is one base away. The rearrangement links TRBV25-1 to TRBJ2-5; TRBD2 matches 8 bases. J was trimmed by 5 bases and V by 6 bases; bases with no gene match: 8. This CDR3 comprises 14 residues. The V gene's germline CDR1 is MGHDK and CDR2 SYGVNS. The CDR3 DNA sequence: TGTGCCAGCAGGGAGCGGGGGCACGGGGAGACCCAGTACTTC. This encodes CASRERGHGETQYF.

This chain joins TRBV7-3 and TRBJ1-1; 7 bases map to TRBD1. The V segment lost 3 bases and the J segment 3 bases; nucleotides outside the gene matches: 10. Germline V gene data show CDR1 as SGHTA and CDR2 as FQGTGA. The length of the CDR3 is 16 residues. CDR3 nucleotides: TGTGCCAGCAGCTTGGCGTCGACAGGGCAATACACTGAAGCTTTCTTT. Translation: CASSLASTGQYTEAFF.

V is TRBV30 and J is TRBJ2-1; D remains unclear. Germline V gives CDR1 GTSNPN, CDR2 SVGIG (reference sequence). The CDR3 length is 11 residues. Trimming took off 3 bases at V and 3 bases at J, with 3 bases between the two ends. The CDR3: CAWSHYNEQFF. CDR3 bases: TGTGCCTGGAGCCACTACAATGAGCAGTTCTTC.

In this sample, this clone turned up once. This chain uses TRBV7-2 with TRBJ1-1; D possibly corresponds to TRBD1 (6 bases). The germline V gene has CDR1 SGHTA and CDR2 FQGNSA. Trimming left V 1 base short and J 0 bases short, with 9 bases between. This CDR3 is 15 amino acids long. This CDR3 reads CASSLEGGLNTEAFF. CDR3 DNA: TGTGCCAGCAGCTTAGAGGGGGGGTTGAACACTGAAGCTTTCTTT.

The chain recombines TRBV7-2 with TRBJ1-1; 11 bases align to TRBD1. V lost 5 bases and J lost 11; bases outside the gene matches: 7. CDR1 is SGHTA and CDR2 is FQGNSA in the germline V gene. The CDR3 has 13 amino acids. In DNA form, the CDR3 reads TGTGCCAGCAGCCTAGGACAGGGGGCTCGGGCTTTCTTT. Protein product: CASSLGQGARAFF.

This clone showed up just once. The chain links TRBV6-4 to TRBJ2-3; 11 bases line up with TRBD2. Germline V gene data show CDR1 as MRHNA and CDR2 as SNTAGT. There are 15 residues in the CDR3. V shed 0 bases and J 6 bases; nucleotides not matched to a gene: 2. The CDR3 DNA is TGTGCCAGCAGTGACTCTAGCGGGGGGGCCGATACGCAGTATTTT. Amino acids: CASSDSSGGADTQYF.